Shown below are 21 T cell receptor beta chains from a single sample sequenced in a study of T cells in Graves' hyperthyroidism and ophthalmopathy. Researchers amplified the TCR beta CDR3 regions from RNA transcripts. An initial round of RT-PCR targeting the TCR CDR3 relied on the HTBI primer set. TCRdb reprocessed the multiplex PCR reads with MiXCR, giving one entry per CDR3 protein. The sample lists some 270,000 distinct CDR3 sequences, roughly 15% occurring once. What was sequenced was blood. The receptors stem from a woman in her thirties or forties with Graves' hyperthyroidism.

This clonotype was found a few times. This chain joins TRBV18 and TRBJ2-1; unclear D gene. The germline V and J ends were trimmed by 2 bases and 4 bases, with 15 bases remaining between them. The length of the CDR3 is 16 residues. The germline gives CDR1 KGHSH, CDR2 LQKENI. The CDR3 nucleotides read TGTGCCAGCTCACCATCTTCGGGTGGTAGTTACAATGAGCAGTTCTTC. Its translation is CASSPSSGGSYNEQFF.

This clonotype has at least ten counts. The gene calls are TRBV6-1 and TRBJ1-2; possible D gene TRBD1, 5 bases. CDR3 length: 13 amino acids. V was pared by 6 bases and J by 7 bases, with 15 bases between. Germline CDR1 and CDR2: MNHNS and SASEGT. This CDR3 is CASSNTGGFGYTF. DNA of the CDR3: TGTGCCAGCAGCAATACTGGGGGGTTTGGCTACACCTTC.

This clonotype was detected many times. This chain uses TRBV7-9 with TRBJ2-7; D is tentatively TRBD1 or TRBD2 (5 bases each). Germline CDR1 is SEHNR and CDR2 is FQNEAQ (reference sequence). The CDR3 extends over 15 amino acids. Trimming removed 1 base at V and 3 bases at J, with 13 bases between. The CDR3 DNA is TGTGCCAGCAGCTTAGAGGCAGGGACCTACTACGAGCAGTACTTC. As protein: CASSLEAGTYYEQYF. The whole variable domain, remainder taken from reference TRBV7-9 and TRBJ2-7, is DTGVSQNPRHKITKRGQNVTFRCDPISEHNRLYWYRQTLGQGPEFLTYFQNEAQLEKSRLLSDRFSAERPKGSFSTLEIQRTEQGDSAMYLCASSLEAGTYYEQYFGPGTRLTVT.

J is TRBJ2-1 and V is TRBV7-8; 13 nucleotides agree with TRBD2. Germline V gene lookup returns CDR1 SGHVS and CDR2 FQNEAQ. V was clipped by 5 bases and J by 7 bases; unmatched bases: 11. The CDR3 runs to 17 residues. The CDR3 sequence is CASSLLGTSGTGNEQFF. The CDR3 coding sequence is TGTGCCAGCAGCCTCCTAGGGACTAGCGGGACCGGGAATGAGCAGTTCTTC.

This clonotype has a handful of counts. The V and J genes are TRBV7-6 and TRBJ1-5, with D uncertain. Trimming shortened V by 1 base and J by 6 bases, and 13 bases separated the two germline ends. Germline V gene data show CDR1 as SGHVS and CDR2 as FNYEAQ. The CDR3 covers 15 residues. The CDR3 spells CASSLGGWLSQPQHF. CDR3 DNA sequence: TGTGCCAGCAGCTTAGGTGGGTGGCTTAGTCAGCCCCAGCATTTT.

This clonotype was observed at least ten times. The rearrangement joins TRBV5-5 to TRBJ2-7; D remains ambiguous. The CDR3 has 16 residues. Trimming shortened V by 4 bases and J by 1 base, and 18 bases separated the two germline ends. In germline, CDR1 is SGHKS, CDR2 YYEKEE (reference sequence). The DNA for the CDR3 is TGTGCCAGCAGCCTGATGCCCAGAGAGATATCCTACGAGCAGTACTTC. Translated, it gives CASSLMPREISYEQYF. The full variable domain, rest sourced from reference TRBV5-5 and TRBJ2-7, is DAGVTQSPTHLIKTRGQQVTLRCSPISGHKSVSWYQQVLGQGPQFIFQYYEKEERGRGNFPDRFSARQFPNYSSELNVNALLLGDSALYLCASSLMPREISYEQYFGPGTRLTVT.

The CDR3 DNA reads TGCGCCAGCAGCCAAGATGGGGTTTGGGGACTCACCTTC. This codes for CASSQDGVWGLTF. The gene calls are TRBV4-1 and TRBJ1-2, with D possibly TRBD1 on 5 matching bases. With 0 bases removed from V and 13 bases from J, the gap between germline ends came to 15 bases. The CDR3 consists of 13 residues. Germline assignment: CDR1 MGHRA and CDR2 YSYEKL.

This clonotype was observed a few times. A clone one base away is much larger, so this may be a read error. The chain recombines TRBV7-9 with TRBJ2-3; D is possibly TRBD2 (5 bases). The length of the CDR3 is 14 residues. Germline CDR1 reads SEHNR; CDR2 reads FQNEAQ (reference sequence). CDR3 coding DNA: TGTGCCAACAGCTTAGAGCTAGCCGCAGATACGCAGTATTTT. Protein sequence: CANSLELAADTQYF.

This clonotype was counted ten times or more. The chain recombines TRBV25-1 with TRBJ2-3; 7 nucleotides agree with TRBD2. CDR1 and CDR2 from the germline V gene are MGHDK and SYGVNS. This CDR3 is 12 amino acids long. After removal of 6 bases from V and 6 bases from J, the junction contained 3 bases not matched to a gene. This chain's CDR3 is CASRTGGDTQYF. CDR3 DNA: TGTGCCAGCAGGACCGGGGGGGATACGCAGTATTTT.

Ten or more counts support this clonotype. The chain is built from TRBV7-9 and TRBJ2-2; D remains ambiguous. CDR1 is SEHNR and CDR2 is FQNEAQ in the germline V gene (reference sequence). There are 14 residues in the CDR3. Trimming stripped 3 bases from V and 2 bases from J, with 7 bases between. The CDR3 sequence is CASSFPLNTGELFF. The CDR3 region has the DNA TGTGCCAGCAGCTTCCCGCTTAACACCGGGGAGCTGTTTTTT.

The rearrangement links TRBV19 to TRBJ2-1; 9 bases align to TRBD1. The CDR3 totals 12 residues. The germline V gene has CDR1 LNHDA and CDR2 SQIVND (reference sequence). J gave up 6 bases and V 7 bases, and 1 base lay outside the gene matches. The CDR3 loop reads CASTDRGNEQFF. The CDR3, as DNA: TGTGCCAGTACGGACAGGGGCAATGAGCAGTTCTTC.

The chain is built from TRBV29-1 and TRBJ2-5; 8 bases agree with TRBD2. Germline V gives CDR1 SQVTM, CDR2 ANQGSEA. The J segment lost 7 bases and the V segment lost 7 bases, leaving 14 bases of the junction unmatched. This CDR3 has 14 residues. The CDR3 here is CSGELADSIGTQYF. The DNA of the CDR3 is TGCAGCGGGGAACTAGCGGACTCTATCGGGACCCAGTACTTC.

At least ten counts were recorded for this clonotype. The chain uses TRBV30 and TRBJ2-3, with D tentatively TRBD1 (6 bases). CDR1 and CDR2 from the germline V gene are GTSNPN and SVGIG (reference sequence). This CDR3 has 12 residues. Trimming cost V 5 bases and J 3 bases, with 9 bases left between them. The CDR3 DNA sequence: TGTGCCTGGGGACAGACAACAGATACGCAGTATTTT. It specifies CAWGQTTDTQYF.

This clonotype was seen ten or more times. This chain joins TRBV12-3 or TRBV12-4 and TRBJ2-7; 9 nucleotides align to TRBD2. The CDR3 spans 14 residues. J was trimmed by 4 bases and V by 6 bases; bases with no gene match: 7. CDR3 sequence reads: CASRGSGRGYEQYF. The CDR3 DNA is TGTGCCAGCAGGGGTAGCGGGAGAGGGTACGAGCAGTACTTC.

In its sample, this clonotype was seen a few times. V and J are TRBV28 and TRBJ1-1; D is ambiguous. V lost 7 bases and J 5 bases, leaving 11 bases between the germline ends. The CDR3 runs 12 residues. Germline assignment: CDR1 MDHEN and CDR2 SYDVKM. CDR3 protein: CASIGQVTEAFF. The CDR3 DNA sequence: TGTGCCAGCATCGGCCAGGTGACTGAAGCTTTCTTT.

This clonotype was seen repeatedly, ten times or more. J is TRBJ1-2 and V is TRBV28; D perhaps matches TRBD1 (6 bases). The germline V gene encodes CDR1 MDHEN and CDR2 SYDVKM. The CDR3 sequence is 13 residues long. V was shortened by 6 bases and J by 6 bases, with 14 bases between the two germline ends. The CDR3 loop is CASRMTGIHGYTF. As DNA, the CDR3 is TGTGCCAGCAGAATGACAGGTATCCATGGCTACACCTTC.

This clonotype has ten or more counts. The chain is built from TRBV11-2 and TRBJ2-2; TRBD2 agrees at 7 bases. With V trimmed by 1 base and J by 3 bases, 8 bases remained unmatched. The CDR3 has 17 amino acids. Looked up from germline, CDR1 is SGHAT and CDR2 is FQNNGV. This CDR3 reads CASSLGGGSRHTGELFF. The CDR3 nucleotides read TGTGCCAGCAGCTTAGGTGGCGGGAGCAGGCACACCGGGGAGCTGTTTTTT.

This clonotype has a count of ten or more. This rearrangement joins TRBV7-6 to TRBJ2-7; no reliable D call. This CDR3 is 16 amino acids long. Germline values: CDR1 SGHVS, CDR2 FNYEAQ. V lost 1 base to trimming and J lost 6 bases, with 19 bases between them. In DNA form, the CDR3 reads TGTGCCAGCAGCTTAGAAGGCTTGAGCCTCTTTTCCGAGCAGTACTTC. This gives the protein CASSLEGLSLFSEQYF.

The CDR3 nucleotides read TGTGCCAGTAGTATAGGTGGGAGCTATCGCAATGAGCAGTTCTTC. It yields the protein CASSIGGSYRNEQFF. The chain employs TRBV19 and TRBJ2-1; the D gene is possibly TRBD2 (5 bases). V lost 1 base and J lost 6, with 13 bases in between. The CDR3 is 15 amino acids. Germline CDR1 and CDR2: LNHDA and SQIVND (reference sequence).

There are many counts of this clonotype. The rearrangement uses TRBV6-6 and TRBJ1-6; no reliable D call. Trimming shortened V by 1 base and J by 9 bases, and 10 bases separated the two germline ends. The length of the CDR3 is 14 residues. Germline CDR1 reads MNHNY; CDR2 reads SVGAGI (reference sequence). The CDR3 DNA is TGTGCCAGCAGTTACTGGGGATTGGGTTCACCCCTCCACTTT. As protein: CASSYWGLGSPLHF.

This clonotype was counted many times. The V call is TRBV15, the J call TRBJ1-3; maybe TRBD1 (5 bases). Per germline, CDR1 LNHNV and CDR2 YYDKDF (reference sequence). The CDR3 loop spans 15 amino acids. With 2 bases removed from V and 2 bases from J, the gap between germline ends came to 10 bases. This CDR3 is CATSRHQGTGNTIYF. The CDR3 DNA is TGTGCCACCAGCAGACACCAGGGTACTGGAAACACCATATATTTT.